A single sample gave rise to the 28 T cell receptor beta chains below, sequenced in a study of CD8 T cells in Susac syndrome. The RNA, roughly 0.45 to 1 ug, was put through reverse transcription using random hexamers. From the immunoSEQ multiplex PCR reads, TCRdb called clonotypes with MiXCR, one entry per CDR3 protein. This table holds under 150,000 distinct CDR3 sequences, less than 95% found once. The specimen sequenced was CD4+ T cells from PBMCs. These receptors originate from a human donor with multiple sclerosis.

This chain joins TRBV6-6 and TRBJ1-2; possibly TRBD1 for D (6 bases). V lost 11 bases to trimming and J lost 10 bases, with 8 bases between them. Per the germline V gene, CDR1 is MNHNY and CDR2 is SVGAGI (reference sequence). CDR3 length equals 8 residues. This chain's CDR3 is CAAGAYTF. The CDR3 region has the DNA TGTGCCGCGGGGGCCTACACCTTC.

The chain has TRBV7-9 and TRBJ1-5; D is undetermined. V gave up 0 bases and J gave up 3 bases, with 6 bases separating them. Germline CDR1 SEHNR, CDR2 FQNEAQ (reference sequence). The CDR3 extends over 14 amino acids. The CDR3 DNA reads TGTGCCAGCAGCTTAGCGGCAGACAATCAGCCCCAGCATTTT. This sequence encodes CASSLAADNQPQHF. Full variable domain (outside the CDR3, taken from reference TRBV7-9 and TRBJ1-5): DTGVSQNPRHKITKRGQNVTFRCDPISEHNRLYWYRQTLGQGPEFLTYFQNEAQLEKSRLLSDRFSAERPKGSFSTLEIQRTEQGDSAMYLCASSLAADNQPQHFGDGTRLSIL.

This clonotype was counted a few times. In DNA form, the CDR3 reads TGTGCCAGCAGTTACATATCAGGGGGCGCTGGGGGAGCTTTCTTT. As protein: CASSYISGGAGGAFF. This chain connects TRBV6-5 to TRBJ1-1; 8 bases line up with TRBD1. After removal of 2 bases from V and 10 bases from J, the junction contained 12 bases not matched to a gene. CDR3 length: 15 residues. CDR1 MNHEY and CDR2 SVGAGI come from the germline V gene.

V gene TRBV3-1 combines with J gene TRBJ1-4; D gene ambiguous. The V and J ends lost 1 base and 4 bases respectively, with 7 bases between them. There are 14 residues in the CDR3. Germline V lookup: CDR1 LGHDT, CDR2 YNNKEL (reference sequence). CDR3: CASSQVMSNEKLFF. The CDR3 DNA sequence: TGTGCCAGCAGCCAAGTTATGAGTAATGAAAAACTGTTTTTT.

The chain joins TRBV2 to TRBJ1-5; weak D call: TRBD1 (5 bases). The V end was cut by 7 bases, the J end by 1 base, with 14 bases between. Germline V gives CDR1 SNHLY, CDR2 FYNNEI. The CDR3 consists of 15 residues. This chain's CDR3 is CASTGGGGSNQPQHF. The CDR3 DNA reads as TGTGCCAGCACCGGAGGTGGGGGAAGCAATCAGCCCCAGCATTTT.

This chain connects TRBV12-3 or TRBV12-4 to TRBJ2-7; D unresolved. The CDR3 has 15 residues. The V gene lost 3 bases and the J gene lost 2 bases, with 14 bases spanning the gap. CDR3 in amino acids: CASSFSSSRAYEQYF. In nucleotides, the CDR3 is TGTGCCAGCAGTTTTAGTTCCAGCCGGGCCTACGAGCAGTACTTC.

This clonotype was observed a single time. The chain carries TRBV5-1 and TRBJ2-7; TRBD1 matches 7 bases. Germline V gene data show CDR1 as SGHRS and CDR2 as YFSETQ. CDR3 length equals 12 residues. The junction had 3 bases not matched to a gene; V was cut back by 3 bases and J by 6 bases. Here the CDR3 DNA reads TGCGCCAGCAGCTCCCCAGGGGGCGAGCAGTACTTC. Translating gives CASSSPGGEQYF.

This chain links TRBV30 with TRBJ2-1; 8 nucleotides line up with TRBD2. Losses at the gene ends were 5 bases for V and 5 bases for J; bases not matched to a gene: 5. This CDR3 region has 13 residues. CDR1 GTSNPN and CDR2 SVGIG come from the germline V gene (reference sequence). CDR3 coding DNA: TGTGCCTGGGAGCGGGGGATCCACAATGAGCAGTTCTTC. Translation: CAWERGIHNEQFF.

The chain employs TRBV5-1 and TRBJ1-5; D gene unclear. V shed 0 bases and J shed 3 bases, with 4 bases lying between them. The germline V gene has CDR1 SGHRS and CDR2 YFSETQ. The CDR3 is 13 amino acids. The CDR3 DNA reads TGCGCCAGCAGCTTGGCCCTCAATCAGCCCCAGCATTTT. Translation: CASSLALNQPQHF.

The chain combines TRBV20-1 with TRBJ2-5, with 8 bases lining up with TRBD2. The CDR3 is 15 residues long. V dropped 1 base and J dropped 0; count of bases not matched to a gene: 4. Looked up from germline, CDR1 is DFQATT and CDR2 is SNEGSKA (reference sequence). The CDR3 DNA sequence: TGCAGTGCTAGAGGCCCAGCGGGGGACCAAGAGACCCAGTACTTC. Protein product: CSARGPAGDQETQYF.

This sequence joins TRBV27 and TRBJ2-7; 7 nucleotides match TRBD1. This CDR3 spans 13 amino acids. The ends lost 3 bases at V and 4 bases at J; junction bases unmatched: 3. Germline values: CDR1 MNHEY, CDR2 SMNVEV (reference sequence). DNA for the CDR3: TGTGCCAGCAGTTTTGGGACAGATTACGAGCAGTACTTC. Encoded protein: CASSFGTDYEQYF.

The chain joins TRBV7-2 to TRBJ2-7; 7 bases map to TRBD1. Trimming cost V 5 bases and J 2 bases; bases outside gene matches: 12. This CDR3 comprises 16 residues. Germline V gene lookup returns CDR1 SGHTA and CDR2 FQGNSA. The CDR3 protein is CASSPAGRGLPYEQYF. As DNA, the CDR3 is TGTGCCAGCAGCCCCGCTGGTAGGGGGCTGCCCTACGAGCAGTACTTC.

V usage is TRBV25-1 and J usage is TRBJ2-7, with TRBD1 matching over 9 bases. Germline assignment: CDR1 MGHDK and CDR2 SYGVNS. This CDR3 comprises 14 residues. Trimming removed 6 bases from V and 5 bases from J; junction bases left unmatched: 8. CDR3 nucleotides: TGTGCCAGCAGCTTACAGGGGGCTTCTGACGAGCAGTACTTC. This translates into CASSLQGASDEQYF.

This chain joins TRBV3-1 and TRBJ1-4; D gene ambiguous. The V gene's germline CDR1 is LGHDT and CDR2 YNNKEL (reference sequence). V was cut by 4 bases and J by 4 bases, with 10 bases left in between. This CDR3 contains 14 residues. The DNA for the CDR3 is TGTGCCAGCAGCCGACGGACGGATAATGAAAAACTGTTTTTT. Protein: CASSRRTDNEKLFF.

V and J are TRBV18 and TRBJ2-1; 8 bases are shared with TRBD2. CDR3 length: 15 residues. Germline CDR1 KGHSH, CDR2 LQKENI. The V and J ends lost 3 bases and 7 bases, in that order; junction bases with no gene match: 8. CDR3 nucleotides: TGTGCCAGCTCACCTGCCAGCGGGGGAGGGAATGAGCAGTTCTTC. Amino acid sequence: CASSPASGGGNEQFF.

The rearrangement uses TRBV12-3 or TRBV12-4 and TRBJ1-1, with 7 bases matching TRBD1. V trimming: 5 bases; J trimming: 7 bases; junction bases outside the gene matches: 10. This CDR3 has 14 residues. DNA of the CDR3: TGTGCCAGCAGTCAAAGCCGGGACAGCGGTGAAGCTTTCTTT. This translates into CASSQSRDSGEAFF.

As concerns this clonotype: At one boundary the junction diverges from the germline segment, which might be a read error. The V call is TRBV12-3 or TRBV12-4, the J call TRBJ2-7; unclear D gene. The CDR3 sequence is 14 residues long. The CDR3 spells CVSRVGGSPHEQYF. The CDR3 DNA sequence: TGTGTCAGCAGAGTGGGCGGAAGCCCCCACGAGCAGTACTTC.

This clonotype was recorded only once. This rearrangement joins TRBV10-3 to TRBJ2-7; D gene unclear. The CDR3 is 13 amino acids. Germline V lookup: CDR1 ENHRY, CDR2 SYGVKD. V was pared by 11 bases and J by 4 bases, with 18 bases between. The CDR3 bases are TGTGCCGTTCTGGATGTCTCTAAATACGAGCAGTACTTC. Translating gives CAVLDVSKYEQYF.

V usage is TRBV6-1 and J usage is TRBJ2-1; a possible D gene is TRBD1 (5 bases). Trimming pared 8 bases from V and 6 bases from J, leaving 14 bases between. The CDR3 is 13 amino acids. Germline assignment: CDR1 MNHNS and CDR2 SASEGT. CDR3 coding DNA: TGTGCCAGCCGGCCAGGACACCTCAATGAGCAGTTCTTC. This sequence encodes CASRPGHLNEQFF.

This clonotype has just one count. The V call is TRBV19, the J call TRBJ1-1, with D perhaps matching TRBD1 (5 bases). The germline V gene has CDR1 LNHDA and CDR2 SQIVND (reference sequence). CDR3 length: 15 amino acids. V was shortened by 6 bases and J by 0 bases, with 14 bases between the two germline ends. CDR3 sequence reads: CASRGRVLMNTEAFF. DNA for the CDR3: TGTGCCAGTAGAGGCAGGGTCCTGATGAACACTGAAGCTTTCTTT. Full variable domain (rest looked up from reference TRBV19 and TRBJ1-1): DGGITQSPKYLFRKEGQNVTLSCEQNLNHDAMYWYRQDPGQGLRLIYYSQIVNDFQKGDIAEGYSVSREKKESFPLTVTSAQKNPTAFYLCASRGRVLMNTEAFFGQGTRLTVV.

The chain is built from TRBV9 and TRBJ1-1, with 7 bases identical to TRBD1. CDR3 length equals 14 residues. CDR1 is SGDLS and CDR2 is YYNGEE in the germline V gene. Trimming took 2 bases from V and 5 from J; bases not matched to a gene: 6. The CDR3 spells CASSVTGDRTEAFF. DNA for the CDR3: TGTGCCAGCAGCGTCACAGGGGATAGGACTGAAGCTTTCTTT.

The chain employs TRBV7-2 and TRBJ1-2; perhaps TRBD1 as D (5 bases). This CDR3 has 15 amino acids. V was trimmed by 1 base and J by 7 bases, leaving 16 bases between them. The germline V gene has CDR1 SGHTA and CDR2 FQGNSA. The CDR3 protein is CASSLGDQLGVGYTF. CDR3 coding DNA: TGTGCCAGCAGCTTAGGAGACCAATTGGGGGTTGGCTACACCTTC.

The chain is built from TRBV5-4 and TRBJ2-5; D ambiguous. V was pared by 2 bases and J by 3 bases, with 11 bases between. The CDR3 runs to 14 residues. The germline V gene has CDR1 SGHNT and CDR2 YYREEE (reference sequence). The CDR3 loop reads CASSFGPAEETQYF. CDR3 coding DNA: TGTGCCAGCAGCTTCGGTCCTGCTGAAGAGACCCAGTACTTC.

This chain links TRBV29-1 with TRBJ1-4; TRBD1 agrees at 7 bases. CDR3 size: 13 residues. V shed 4 bases and J 6 bases; nucleotides not matched to a gene: 5. In germline, CDR1 is SQVTM, CDR2 ANQGSEA. The CDR3 protein is CSVGQGGDEKLFF. Written as DNA, the CDR3 is TGCAGCGTTGGGCAGGGGGGAGATGAAAAACTGTTTTTT.

This rearrangement joins TRBV6-5 to TRBJ2-2; 13 bases agree with TRBD2. The CDR3 contains 17 residues. Germline V lookup: CDR1 MNHEY, CDR2 SVGAGI. J lost 6 bases, V lost 4 bases, and 8 bases had no gene match. The CDR3: CASSSLPGLAGAGELFF. The DNA for the CDR3 is TGTGCCAGCAGTTCCCTCCCAGGACTAGCGGGAGCCGGGGAGCTGTTTTTT.

V usage is TRBV7-9 and J usage is TRBJ2-1, with D possibly TRBD2 on 5 matching bases. V was trimmed by 8 bases and J by 9 bases, leaving 23 bases between them. Germline V lookup: CDR1 SEHNR, CDR2 FQNEAQ (reference sequence). The length of the CDR3 is 15 residues. DNA of the CDR3: TGTGCCAGCGGAGGAGGCCAGCCCTACATTGGTGAGCAGTTCTTC. As protein: CASGGGQPYIGEQFF.

The genes are TRBV7-9 and TRBJ1-2; TRBD1 matches at 10 bases. The germline CDR1 and CDR2 sequences are SEHNR and FQNEAQ (reference sequence). Trimming cost V 5 bases and J 8 bases; bases outside gene matches: 2. This CDR3 contains 12 residues. CDR3 region: CASSRTGGGYTF. CDR3 sequence (DNA): TGTGCCAGCAGCCGGACAGGGGGAGGCTACACCTTC. Full variable domain (missing parts from reference TRBV7-9 and TRBJ1-2): DTGVSQNPRHKITKRGQNVTFRCDPISEHNRLYWYRQTLGQGPEFLTYFQNEAQLEKSRLLSDRFSAERPKGSFSTLEIQRTEQGDSAMYLCASSRTGGGYTFGSGTRLTVV.

CDR3 DNA sequence: TGTGCCAGCAGTGCGGACAGGGATTTCTACGAGCAGTACTTC. This gives the protein CASSADRDFYEQYF. This chain links TRBV12-3 or TRBV12-4 with TRBJ2-7; 8 nucleotides agree with TRBD1. This CDR3 is 14 amino acids long. J gave up 3 bases and V 5 bases, and 6 bases lay outside the gene matches.